The clone carrying this TCR beta chain was seen at least ten times. The sample comes from a study of CD8 T cells in ankylosing spondylitis. The CDR3 has 15 amino acids. Trimming cost V 0 bases and J 1 base, with 10 bases left between them. From germline, CDR1 is SGHRS and CDR2 YFSETQ. MiXCR, run by TCRdb on the 5' RACE reads, gives a single entry per CDR3 protein. The sample shows about 130,000 distinct CDR3 sequences, over 9.5% of them seen only once. This TCR was sampled from a female donor with ankylosing spondylitis or in good health (not recorded which). The chain employs TRBV5-1 and TRBJ1-1; possible D gene TRBD1, 6 bases. Sequencing was done on a sample of blood, either unsorted or a sorted T cell fraction (not recorded which). The CDR3: CASSLGAGANTEAFF. CDR3 DNA: TGCGCCAGCAGCTTGGGGGCAGGGGCGAACACTGAAGCTTTCTTT.